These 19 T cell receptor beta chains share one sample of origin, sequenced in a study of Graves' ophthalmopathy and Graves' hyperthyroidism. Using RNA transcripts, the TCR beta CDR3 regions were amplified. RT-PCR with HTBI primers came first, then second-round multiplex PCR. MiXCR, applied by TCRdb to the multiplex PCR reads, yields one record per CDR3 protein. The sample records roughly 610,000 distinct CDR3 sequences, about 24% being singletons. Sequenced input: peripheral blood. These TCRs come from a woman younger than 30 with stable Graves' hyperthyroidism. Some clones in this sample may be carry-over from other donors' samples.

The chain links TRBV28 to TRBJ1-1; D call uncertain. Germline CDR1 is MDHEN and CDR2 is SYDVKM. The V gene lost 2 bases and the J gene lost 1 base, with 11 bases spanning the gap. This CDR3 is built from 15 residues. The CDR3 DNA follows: TGTGCCAGCAGTTTAATTACAGTTAAGAACACTGAAGCTTTCTTT. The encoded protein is CASSLITVKNTEAFF.

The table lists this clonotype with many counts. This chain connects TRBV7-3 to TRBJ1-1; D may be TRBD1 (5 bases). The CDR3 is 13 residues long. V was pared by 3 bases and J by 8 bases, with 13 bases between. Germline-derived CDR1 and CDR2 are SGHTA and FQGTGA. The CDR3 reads CASSFNGAAEAFF. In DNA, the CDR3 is TGTGCCAGCAGCTTTAACGGGGCAGCCGAAGCTTTCTTT.

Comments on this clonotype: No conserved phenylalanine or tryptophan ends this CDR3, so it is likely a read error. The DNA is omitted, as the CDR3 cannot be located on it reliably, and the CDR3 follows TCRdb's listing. CDR3 amino acids: CASSKRTEKIEVFL. The chain has TRBV11-2 and TRBJ1-1; the table names TRBD1, a call not compared with the DNA. Germline V gene data show CDR1 as SGHAT and CDR2 as FQNNGV. The CDR3 is 14 amino acids long, termini counted.

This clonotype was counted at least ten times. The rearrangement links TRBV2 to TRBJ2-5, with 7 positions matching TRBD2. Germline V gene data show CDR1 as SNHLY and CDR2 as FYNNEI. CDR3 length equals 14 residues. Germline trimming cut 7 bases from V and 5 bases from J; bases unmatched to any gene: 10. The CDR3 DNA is TGTGCCAGCAAGCGGGGACTTCGTCGGGAGACCCAGTACTTC. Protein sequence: CASKRGLRRETQYF.

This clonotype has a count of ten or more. The CDR3 protein is CASSYTPGFRTEAFF. The CDR3 DNA is TGTGCCAGCAGTTACACCCCGGGGTTTAGGACTGAAGCTTTCTTT. The chain joins TRBV6-5 to TRBJ1-1; D uncertain. The V end was cut by 2 bases, the J end by 5 bases, with 15 bases between. Germline V gene data show CDR1 as MNHEY and CDR2 as SVGAGI. The CDR3 is 15 residues long.

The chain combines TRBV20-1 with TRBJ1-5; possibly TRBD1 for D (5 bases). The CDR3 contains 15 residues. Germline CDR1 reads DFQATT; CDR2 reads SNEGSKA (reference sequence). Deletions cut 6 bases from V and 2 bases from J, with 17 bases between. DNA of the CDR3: TGCAGTGCGTGGGTGGGGGAAGAGGGCAATCAGCCCCAGCATTTT. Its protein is CSAWVGEEGNQPQHF.

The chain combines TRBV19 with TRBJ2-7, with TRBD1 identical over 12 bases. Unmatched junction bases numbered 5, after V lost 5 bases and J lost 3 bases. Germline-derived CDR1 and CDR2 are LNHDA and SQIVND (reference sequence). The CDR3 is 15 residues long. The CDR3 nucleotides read TGTGCCAGTAGTGCGGGACAGGGGGCTGTCTACGAGCAGTACTTC. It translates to CASSAGQGAVYEQYF.

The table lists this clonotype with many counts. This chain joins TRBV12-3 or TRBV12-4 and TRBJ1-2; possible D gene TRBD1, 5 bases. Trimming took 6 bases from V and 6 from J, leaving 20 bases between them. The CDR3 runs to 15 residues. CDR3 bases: TGTGCCAGCAGAACGACGGGGGAGGAGAGGGATGGCTACACCTTC. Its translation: CASRTTGEERDGYTF.

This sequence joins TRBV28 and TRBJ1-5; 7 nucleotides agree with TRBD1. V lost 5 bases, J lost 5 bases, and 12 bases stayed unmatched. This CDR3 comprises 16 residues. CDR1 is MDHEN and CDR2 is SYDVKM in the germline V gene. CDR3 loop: CASSHGGRGPDQPQHF. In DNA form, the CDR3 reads TGTGCCAGCAGTCACGGCGGGAGGGGGCCTGATCAGCCCCAGCATTTT.

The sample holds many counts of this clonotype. CDR3 region: CASSVAQGRETQYF. As DNA, the CDR3 is TGTGCCAGCAGCGTAGCACAGGGGAGAGAGACCCAGTACTTC. The J gene is TRBJ2-5, the V gene TRBV9; 7 bases match TRBD1. After removal of 0 bases from V and 4 bases from J, the junction contained 3 bases not matched to a gene. Germline V lookup: CDR1 SGDLS, CDR2 YYNGEE. The CDR3 runs to 14 residues.

The CDR3: CATSDRTQGREQYF. CDR3 DNA: TGTGCCACCAGCGATAGGACACAGGGACGCGAGCAGTACTTC. This rearrangement joins TRBV15 to TRBJ2-7, with D possibly TRBD1 on 6 matching bases. Germline V gene sequence: CDR1 LNHNV, CDR2 YYDKDF (reference sequence). The CDR3 has 14 residues. V shed 5 bases and J shed 6 bases, with 17 bases lying between them.

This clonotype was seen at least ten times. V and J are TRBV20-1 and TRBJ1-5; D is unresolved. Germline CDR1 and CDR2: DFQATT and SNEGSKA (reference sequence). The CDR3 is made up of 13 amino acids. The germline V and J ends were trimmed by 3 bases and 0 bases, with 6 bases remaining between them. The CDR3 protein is CSARGNSNQPQHF. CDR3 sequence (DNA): TGCAGTGCTAGGGGAAATAGCAATCAGCCCCAGCATTTT.

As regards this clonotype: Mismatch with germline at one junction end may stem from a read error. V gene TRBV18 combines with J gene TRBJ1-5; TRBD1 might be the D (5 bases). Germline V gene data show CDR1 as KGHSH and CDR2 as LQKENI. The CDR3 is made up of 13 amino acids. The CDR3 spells CACSPDRNQPQHF. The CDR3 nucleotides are TGTGCCTGCTCGCCAGACAGAAATCAGCCCCAGCATTTT.

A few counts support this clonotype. The CDR3 region is CASSERLAGVNNEQYF. The CDR3 region has the DNA TGTGCCAGCAGTGAAAGGTTGGCGGGAGTTAACAACGAGCAGTACTTC. This chain uses TRBV6-1 with TRBJ2-7; 7 nucleotides agree with TRBD2. Germline loops: CDR1 MNHNS, CDR2 SASEGT. CDR3 length equals 16 residues. Germline trimming cut 2 bases from V and 5 bases from J; bases unmatched to any gene: 12.

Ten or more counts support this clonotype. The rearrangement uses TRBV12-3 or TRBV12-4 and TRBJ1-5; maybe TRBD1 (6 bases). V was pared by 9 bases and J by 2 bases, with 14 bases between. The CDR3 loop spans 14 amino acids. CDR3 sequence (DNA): TGTGCCAGTCGAAACAGGGAGGGCAATCAGCCCCAGCATTTT. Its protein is CASRNREGNQPQHF.

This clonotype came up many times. The CDR3 protein is CSARRAGGRETQYF. The CDR3, as DNA: TGCAGTGCCCGAAGAGCCGGAGGAAGAGAGACCCAGTACTTC. The chain joins TRBV20-1 to TRBJ2-5, with a weak D call TRBD2 (5 bases). V lost 6 bases, J lost 4 bases, and 18 bases lay in between. Germline loops: CDR1 DFQATT, CDR2 SNEGSKA (reference sequence). The CDR3 totals 14 residues.

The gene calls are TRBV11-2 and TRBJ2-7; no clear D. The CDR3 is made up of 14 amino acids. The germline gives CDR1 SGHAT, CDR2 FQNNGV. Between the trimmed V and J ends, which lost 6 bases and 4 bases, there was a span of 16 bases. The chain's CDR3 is CASSGKTSTYEQYF. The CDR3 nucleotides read TGTGCCAGCAGTGGTAAGACCTCCACTTACGAGCAGTACTTC.

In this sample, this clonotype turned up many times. CDR3 protein: CASSEARGQGSFRKNEQYF. The CDR3 nucleotides read TGTGCCAGCAGTGAAGCGCGAGGACAGGGAAGCTTTCGGAAAAACGAGCAGTACTTC. The chain links TRBV6-1 to TRBJ2-7; 8 bases map to TRBD1. The germline V gene has CDR1 MNHNS and CDR2 SASEGT. Germline trimming cut 0 bases from V and 5 bases from J; bases unmatched to any gene: 18. This CDR3 is 19 amino acids long.

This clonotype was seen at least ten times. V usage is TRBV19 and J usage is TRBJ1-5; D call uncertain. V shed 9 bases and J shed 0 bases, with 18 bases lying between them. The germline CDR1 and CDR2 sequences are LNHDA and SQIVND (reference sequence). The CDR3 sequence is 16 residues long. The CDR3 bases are TGTGCCAGCACCGGGGTAAGACATACTAGCAATCAGCCCCAGCATTTT. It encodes CASTGVRHTSNQPQHF.